This T cell receptor (beta chain) was found in a study of early T cells in non-severe SARS-CoV-2 infection (dated by TCRdb to about 2021). Looking at the study overall: Because TCR sequencing was done on bulk RNA from unsorted whole blood, the alpha and beta chains could not be paired. Study-level results and caveats: VDJdb matching was skewed toward anti-spike CD8 responses and likely underestimated virus-specific expansions by missing private and CD4 specificities.

This clonotype was seen more than once but under ten times. This clone's antigen is unknown. No much larger clonotype is one base removed from it; base qualities were not supplied. Per the germline V gene, SGDLS is the CDR1 and YYNGEE is the CDR2. Here V drops 0 bases and J drops 3 bases, and the junction holds 10 bases not matched to any gene. The CDR3 sequence holds 20 residues, the cysteine and phenylalanine included. CDR3 DNA only is kept here, 60 bases in frame from base 1. Library prep was done by 5' RACE. TCRdb shows the sequencer as NextSeq 500. In the TCR library protocol, unique molecular identifiers were attached to individual cDNA molecules to correct for PCR bias and sequencing error. TCR alpha and beta chains were both sequenced, and the abundances of alpha and beta sequences in each sample were closely correlated with each other. From the authors' description of their analysis: Decombinator V4 was used to annotate the V gene, J gene and CDR3 of the TCR sequences. Expanded TCRs were defined as changing significantly between any two time points under a Poisson model with p below 0.0001. Abundances of TCRs were expressed as counts per million after normalisation to the total number of TCRs sequenced in each sample. TRAV1-2 paired with TRAJ12, TRAJ20 or TRAJ33 defined MAIT TCRs, while TRAV10 paired with TRAJ18 defined iNKT TCRs. VDJdb, accessed 1 November 2021, was searched for CMV, EBV and SARS-CoV-2 annotated TCRs, excluding TCRs annotated for multiple antigens. TCRdb reanalyzed the raw reads on its own, using fastp at Q25 for trimming and MiXCR for clone calling, and kept in-frame beta chains. When rows share a CDR3 protein, they turn into one entry using the most common DNA and genes. What appears here as the V and J calls and clone size reflects TCRdb's work, not the paper's. The sample table lists about 61,000 distinct CDR3 sequences, under 14% of them with a count of one. The ten largest make up 1.5% to 2% of the sample.

The study was a case-control design nested within a healthcare worker cohort in London, UK, with weekly nasopharyngeal swab PCR tests and blood sampling. Healthcare workers were enrolled in the week of the UK lockdown, from 23 to 31 March 2020, and were followed every week for up to about 16 weeks. The TCR comes from an adult who was a healthcare worker with PCR-confirmed SARS-CoV-2 infection or an uninfected control (not recorded which). The chain was built from TRBV9 and TRBJ2-1; the central 15 bases match TRBD2. The sequenced sample consisted of whole blood. The nucleotide sequence reads TGTGCCAGCAGCGTAGGAGGACTAGCGGGGGGGCCATGGGGCTACAATGAGCAGTTCTTC. Translated, it reads CASSVGGLAGGPWGYNEQFF.